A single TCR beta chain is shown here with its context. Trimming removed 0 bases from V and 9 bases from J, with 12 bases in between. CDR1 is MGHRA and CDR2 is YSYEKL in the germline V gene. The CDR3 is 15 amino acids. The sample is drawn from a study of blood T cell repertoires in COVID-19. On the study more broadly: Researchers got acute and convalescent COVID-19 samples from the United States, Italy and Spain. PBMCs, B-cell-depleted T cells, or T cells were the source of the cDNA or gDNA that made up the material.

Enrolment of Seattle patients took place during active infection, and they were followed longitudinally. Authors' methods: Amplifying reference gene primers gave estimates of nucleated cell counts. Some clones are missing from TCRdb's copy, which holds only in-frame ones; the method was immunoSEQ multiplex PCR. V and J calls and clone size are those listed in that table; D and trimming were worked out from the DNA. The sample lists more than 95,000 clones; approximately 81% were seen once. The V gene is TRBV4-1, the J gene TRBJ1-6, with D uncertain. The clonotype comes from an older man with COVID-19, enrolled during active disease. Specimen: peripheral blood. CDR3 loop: CASSQEALSFSPLHF. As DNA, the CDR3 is TGCGCCAGCAGCCAAGAGGCCCTTTCTTTTTCACCCCTCCACTTT.